This paragraph covers one T cell receptor beta chain sequence. Antigen: not known. CDR1 SEHNR and CDR2 FQNEAQ come from the germline V gene (reference sequence). The CDR3 is 16 amino acids. V lost 5 bases and J 1 base, leaving 17 bases between the germline ends. 5'RACE template switching generated TCR cDNA, adding a universal primer site and UMIs. TCRdb used MiXCR to reprocess the 5' RACE reads, holding one entry per CDR3 protein. The sample holds about 68,000 distinct CDR3 sequences, approximately 7% seen once. This sample is part of a study of T cells after yellow fever vaccination. Findings of the study overall: A small proportion of clonotypes was detected in both the CD4 and CD8 compartments.

The chain combines TRBV7-9 with TRBJ1-1; D is undetermined. This clonotype originated in a man between 18 and 35 years old who received the YFV17D yellow fever vaccine. The sequences come from CD8+ T cells sorted from PBMCs, collected about 41 days after the first yellow fever vaccination. CDR3 sequence (DNA): TGTGCCAGCAGCCCCACCCCCGCAGGCCCGAACACTGAAGCTTTCTTT. Translation gives CASSPTPAGPNTEAFF.